These 9 T cell receptor beta chains originate from one sample sequenced in a study of tumor-infiltrating lymphocytes in primary liver carcinoma. Using a constant-region primer together with ProtoScript II reverse transcriptase, TCR beta cDNA was made from roughly 500 ng of total RNA. Amplification in three nested multiplex PCR rounds with slightly modified ARM-PCR gave rise to TCR beta libraries. Running nine to ten cycles apiece, the first two PCR rounds relied on TRBV1-TRBV30 forward primers together with a C-beta reverse primer. TCRdb redid the calling of the multiplex PCR reads with MiXCR, one entry per CDR3 protein. The table lists under 200,000 distinct CDR3 sequences, about 82% of them singletons. It was from roughly 20-30 mg of unsorted bulk tissue that RNA and DNA were co-extracted. Sequencing input: tumor tissue from primary liver carcinoma. All receptors derive from a man aged 35-49 years with primary liver carcinoma and hepatitis B virus infection.

As to this clonotype: An end of the junction does not agree with germline; a read error may underlie this. V usage is TRBV4-1 and J usage is TRBJ2-1; tentatively, D is TRBD1 (9 bases). Germline CDR1 reads MGHRA; CDR2 reads YSYEKL. This CDR3 contains 15 residues. CDR3 sequence: CASSLSGTGYNEKFF. The CDR3 DNA sequence: TGCGCCAGCAGCCTTAGCGGGACAGGGTACAATGAGAAGTTCTTC.

The chain recombines TRBV7-2 with TRBJ2-3; no definite D call. The V end was cut by 2 bases, the J end by 4 bases, with 13 bases between. This CDR3 contains 15 residues. From germline, CDR1 is SGHTA and CDR2 FQGNSA. This chain's CDR3 is CASSLSLNNADTQYF. CDR3 in DNA: TGTGCCAGCAGCTTAAGTCTAAATAACGCAGATACGCAGTATTTT.

This clonotype was seen just once. At one boundary the junction diverges from the germline segment, which might be a read error. The rearrangement uses TRBV11-2 and TRBJ2-1, with 7 bases aligning to TRBD2. The CDR3 spans 15 residues. CDR1 SGHAT and CDR2 FQNNGV come from the germline V gene. The CDR3 reads CGSSLGSGGWGQQFF. The CDR3 DNA follows: TGTGGCAGCAGCTTAGGCTCGGGAGGATGGGGTCAGCAGTTCTTC.

About this clonotype itself: A junction boundary mismatches the germline segment, possibly from a read error. The chain recombines TRBV11-1 with TRBJ2-4; TRBD2 agrees at 13 bases. CDR1 and CDR2 from the germline V gene are SGHAT and FQDESV (reference sequence). The CDR3 is made up of 17 amino acids. The CDR3 protein is CASSFPGTSGTNNTQYF. DNA of the CDR3: TGTGCTAGTAGCTTTCCCGGGACTAGCGGGACCAACAACACTCAGTACTTC.

This clonotype was seen a handful of times. A much larger clone differs by one base, so this may be a read error. CDR3 DNA: TGTGCCAGCAGCCAAGATTCGGGACTAGTGGCATATCGATTTAGCACAGATACGCAGTATTTT. It translates to CASSQDSGLVAYRFSTDTQYF. The chain carries TRBV4-2 and TRBJ2-3, with 8 bases lining up with TRBD2. There are 21 residues in the CDR3. J was trimmed by 0 bases and V by 0 bases; bases with no gene match: 17. CDR1 is LGHNA and CDR2 is YNFKEQ in the germline V gene.

Comments on this clonotype: One junction end disagrees with the germline gene, perhaps due to a read error. This CDR3 reads CASGLSRVTSVEQYF. The CDR3 DNA is TGTGCCAGCGGCTTAAGCAGGGTGACCTCCGTCGAGCAGTACTTC. This chain connects TRBV7-8 to TRBJ2-7, with D possibly being TRBD1 (5 bases). Germline CDR1 and CDR2: SGHVS and FQNEAQ. This CDR3 spans 15 amino acids.

The chain carries TRBV6-1 and TRBJ2-3; a possible D gene is TRBD2 (6 bases). Trimming took 8 bases from V and 4 from J, leaving 16 bases between them. Germline V gene data show CDR1 as MNHNS and CDR2 as SASEGT. The CDR3 is 14 residues long. CDR3 region: CASVPGTGSDTQYF. DNA of the CDR3: TGTGCCAGCGTCCCCGGGACTGGCTCAGATACGCAGTATTTT.

This clonotype was detected once. In nucleotides, the CDR3 is TGCAGCGTCGGTGGAGGATGGGGTATGAACACTGAGCCTTTCTTT. It encodes CSVGGGWGMNTEPFF. The V gene is TRBV29-1, the J gene TRBJ1-1, with D unclear. V lost 6 bases to trimming and J lost 12 bases, with 29 bases between them. Germline V gene data show CDR1 as SQVTM and CDR2 as ANQGSEA. The CDR3 is 15 amino acids.

Remarks on this clonotype: This may stem from a read error, because a much larger clone lies one nucleotide away. The conserved final phenylalanine or tryptophan is absent from the CDR3, which likely points to a read error. This chain joins TRBV12-3 or TRBV12-4 and TRBJ2-7; D unclear. With 6 bases removed from V and 5 bases from J, the gap between germline ends came to 14 bases. The CDR3 consists of 13 residues. CDR3 sequence (DNA): TGTGCCAGCAGACGGGCCATCATGGACGAGCAGTACCTC. Its protein is CASRRAIMDEQYL.